A selection of T cell receptor beta chains follows, all from one sample in a study of blood T cells in healthy people across ages. MiXCR was run by TCRdb on the 5' RACE reads, yielding one entry per CDR3 protein. The sample holds around 1,700,000 distinct CDR3 sequences, approximately 28% seen once. The source material was blood. The receptors were gathered from a woman under 40 in good health. Each CDR3 is given without its conserved first and last residue.

v_gene,j_gene,CDR3aa
TRBV28,TRBJ2-7,ASNKPGQGIYEQY
TRBV3-1,TRBJ2-7,ASSQGRQGSSYEQY
TRBV19,TRBJ1-5,ASSLGSGTIYSNQPQH
TRBV28,TRBJ1-1,ASRGSGINTEAF
TRBV6-2/TRBV6-3,TRBJ2-1,ATSGLAGVVSYNEQF
TRBV9,TRBJ2-1,ASSVEGRRDNEQF
TRBV9,TRBJ2-3,ASSGGGITDTQY
TRBV29-1,TRBJ2-7,SVAGTSRGEQY
TRBV6-6,TRBJ2-5,ASGDGSVAQETQY
TRBV5-1,TRBJ2-1,ASSLGSVEYNEQF
TRBV28,.,ASSVGQVRETQY
TRBV29-1,TRBJ2-7,SVVWHSHAYEQY
TRBV20-1,TRBJ2-1,SATGGTGSNEQF
TRBV7-2,TRBJ2-1,ASRGAGASYNEQF
TRBV28,TRBJ2-3,ASGGGTDTQY
TRBV12-3/TRBV12-4,TRBJ1-2,ATYRADELAGYT
TRBV27,TRBJ2-3,ASSSSGTGASIADTQY
TRBV6-1,TRBJ1-6,ASSEPGSPLH
TRBV6-1,TRBJ1-1,ASSEIYWGNTEAF
TRBV29-1,TRBJ2-7,SVVFQAANSYEQY
TRBV20-1,TRBJ2-6,SVVPRDRGFSGANVLT
TRBV20-1,TRBJ1-4,SAPQIGEKLF
TRBV29-1,TRBJ1-1,SVNGLVSTEAF
TRBV27,TRBJ2-5,ASSDLPDSQETQY
TRBV11-2,TRBJ2-3,ASSRGGQPTDTQY
TRBV21-1,TRBJ2-3,ASSNAWDTQY
TRBV6-2/TRBV6-3,TRBJ1-2,ASSYQAYGYT
TRBV29-1,TRBJ2-7,SGLDSSSYEQY
TRBV18,TRBJ2-7,ASSRTQRSSYEQY
TRBV3-1,TRBJ1-2,ASSPDWGGGHGYT
TRBV5-5,TRBJ2-1,ASSTSGVLDEQF